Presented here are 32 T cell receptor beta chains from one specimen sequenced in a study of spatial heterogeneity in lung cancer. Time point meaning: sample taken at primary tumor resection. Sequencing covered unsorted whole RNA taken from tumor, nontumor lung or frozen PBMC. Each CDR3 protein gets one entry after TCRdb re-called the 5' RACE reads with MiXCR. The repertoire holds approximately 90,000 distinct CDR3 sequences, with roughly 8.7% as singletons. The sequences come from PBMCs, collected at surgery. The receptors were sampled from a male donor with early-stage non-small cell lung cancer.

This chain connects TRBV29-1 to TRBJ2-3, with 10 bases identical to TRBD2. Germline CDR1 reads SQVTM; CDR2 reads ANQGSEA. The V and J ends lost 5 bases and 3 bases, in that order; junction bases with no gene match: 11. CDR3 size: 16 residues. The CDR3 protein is CSVRSGRAGGTDTQYF. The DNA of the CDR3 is TGCAGCGTTAGGAGCGGGAGGGCCGGGGGGACAGATACGCAGTATTTT.

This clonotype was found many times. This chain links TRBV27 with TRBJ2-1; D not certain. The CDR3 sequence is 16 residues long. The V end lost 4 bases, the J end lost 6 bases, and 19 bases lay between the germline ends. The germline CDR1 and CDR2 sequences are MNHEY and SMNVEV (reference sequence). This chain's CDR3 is CASSSIAHLGFNEQFF. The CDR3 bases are TGTGCCAGCAGTTCGATCGCTCATCTAGGGTTCAATGAGCAGTTCTTC.

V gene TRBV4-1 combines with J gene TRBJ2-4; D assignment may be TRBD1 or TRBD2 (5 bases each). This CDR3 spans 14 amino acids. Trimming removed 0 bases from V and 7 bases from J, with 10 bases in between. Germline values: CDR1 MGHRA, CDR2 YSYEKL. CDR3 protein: CASSQDSGPNIQYF. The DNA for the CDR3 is TGCGCCAGCAGCCAAGATTCGGGACCCAACATTCAGTACTTC.

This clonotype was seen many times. CDR3 residues: CASSVVGLAMEDTQYF. The CDR3 DNA follows: TGTGCCAGCAGCGTAGTGGGACTAGCGATGGAGGATACGCAGTATTTT. This chain connects TRBV9 to TRBJ2-3; the match to TRBD2 covers 10 bases. This CDR3 contains 16 residues. CDR1 SGDLS and CDR2 YYNGEE come from the germline V gene. Trimming removed 0 bases from V and 6 bases from J; junction bases left unmatched: 7. Based on the CDR3 plus reference TRBV9 and TRBJ2-3, the full variable domain is DSGVTQTPKHLITATGQRVTLRCSPRSGDLSVYWYQQSLDQGLQFLIQYYNGEERAKGNILERFSAQQFPDLHSELNLSSLELGDSALYFCASSVVGLAMEDTQYFGPGTRLTVL.

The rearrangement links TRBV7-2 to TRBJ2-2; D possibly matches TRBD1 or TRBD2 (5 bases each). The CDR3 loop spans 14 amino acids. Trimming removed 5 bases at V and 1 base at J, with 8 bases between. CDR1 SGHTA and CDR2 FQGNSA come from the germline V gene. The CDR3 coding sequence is TGTGCCAGCAGCCGGGACCGGAACACCGGGGAGCTGTTTTTT. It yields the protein CASSRDRNTGELFF.

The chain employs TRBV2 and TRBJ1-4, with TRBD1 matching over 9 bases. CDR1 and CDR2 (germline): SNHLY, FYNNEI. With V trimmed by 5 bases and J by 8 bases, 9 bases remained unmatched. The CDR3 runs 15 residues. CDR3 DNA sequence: TGTGCCAGCAGTAACCCACAGGGGGCCTCGGAAAAACTGTTTTTT. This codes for CASSNPQGASEKLFF.

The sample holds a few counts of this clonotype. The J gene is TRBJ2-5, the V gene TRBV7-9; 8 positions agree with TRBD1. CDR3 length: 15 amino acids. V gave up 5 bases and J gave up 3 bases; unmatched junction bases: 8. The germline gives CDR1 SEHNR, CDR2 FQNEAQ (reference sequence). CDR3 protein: CASSRRTGRKETQYF. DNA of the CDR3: TGTGCCAGCAGCAGACGGACAGGGAGAAAAGAGACCCAGTACTTC.

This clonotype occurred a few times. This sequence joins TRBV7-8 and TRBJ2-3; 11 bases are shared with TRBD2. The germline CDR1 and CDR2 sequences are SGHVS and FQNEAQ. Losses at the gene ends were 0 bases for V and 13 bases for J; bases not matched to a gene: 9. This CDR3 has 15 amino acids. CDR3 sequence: CASSLAIGLAGGKYF. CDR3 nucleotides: TGTGCCAGCAGCTTAGCGATAGGTCTAGCGGGAGGCAAGTATTTT.

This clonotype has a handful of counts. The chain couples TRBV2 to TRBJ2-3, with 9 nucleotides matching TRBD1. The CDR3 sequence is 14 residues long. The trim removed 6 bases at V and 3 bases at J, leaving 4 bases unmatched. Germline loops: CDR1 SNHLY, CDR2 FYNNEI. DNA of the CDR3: TGTGCCAGCAGCGGACAGGGGTGGACAGATACGCAGTATTTT. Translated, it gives CASSGQGWTDTQYF. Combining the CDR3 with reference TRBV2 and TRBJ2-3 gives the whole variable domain EPEVTQTPSHQVTQMGQEVILRCVPISNHLYFYWYRQILGQKVEFLVSFYNNEISEKSEIFDDQFSVERPDGSNFTLKIRSTKLEDSAMYFCASSGQGWTDTQYFGPGTRLTVL.

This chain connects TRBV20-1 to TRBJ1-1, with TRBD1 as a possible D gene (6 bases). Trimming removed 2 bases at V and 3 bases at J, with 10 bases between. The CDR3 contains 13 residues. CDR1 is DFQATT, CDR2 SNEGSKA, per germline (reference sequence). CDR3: CSARQGSDTEAFF. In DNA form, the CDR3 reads TGCAGTGCTAGACAGGGGAGTGACACTGAAGCTTTCTTT.

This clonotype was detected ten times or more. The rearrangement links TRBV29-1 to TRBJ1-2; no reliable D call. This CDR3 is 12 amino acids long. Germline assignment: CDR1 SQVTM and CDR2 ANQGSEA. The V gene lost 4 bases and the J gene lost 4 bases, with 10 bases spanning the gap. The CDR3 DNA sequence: TGCAGCGTTGTACCTAGGACCTATGGCTACACCTTC. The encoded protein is CSVVPRTYGYTF.

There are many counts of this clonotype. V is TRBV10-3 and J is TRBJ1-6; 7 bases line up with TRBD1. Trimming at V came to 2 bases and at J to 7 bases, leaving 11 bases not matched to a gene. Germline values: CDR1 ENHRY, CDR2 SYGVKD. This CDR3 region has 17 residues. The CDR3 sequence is CAISEAAGGTKNSPLHF. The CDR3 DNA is TGTGCCATCAGTGAGGCCGCAGGGGGGACTAAAAATTCACCCCTCCACTTT.

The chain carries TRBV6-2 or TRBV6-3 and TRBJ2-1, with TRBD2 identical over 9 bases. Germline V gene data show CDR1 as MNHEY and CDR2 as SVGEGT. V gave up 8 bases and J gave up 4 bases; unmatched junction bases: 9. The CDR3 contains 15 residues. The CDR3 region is CASQRVSGSYNEQFF. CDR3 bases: TGTGCCAGCCAGAGGGTTAGCGGGAGTTACAATGAGCAGTTCTTC.

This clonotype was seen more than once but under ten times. CDR3 DNA: TGCAGTGCTATTCTAGCGGGGGGTTCAGATACGCAGTATTTT. This translates into CSAILAGGSDTQYF. V gene TRBV20-1 combines with J gene TRBJ2-3; 11 bases align to TRBD2. Trimming cost V 4 bases and J 4 bases; bases outside gene matches: 4. CDR1 and CDR2 (germline): DFQATT, SNEGSKA (reference sequence). CDR3 length: 14 residues.

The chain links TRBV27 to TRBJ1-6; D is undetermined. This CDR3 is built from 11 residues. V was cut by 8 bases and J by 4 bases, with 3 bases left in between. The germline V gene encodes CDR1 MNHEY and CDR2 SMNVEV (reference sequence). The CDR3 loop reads CASLYNSPLHF. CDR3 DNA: TGTGCCAGCCTTTATAATTCACCCCTCCACTTT.

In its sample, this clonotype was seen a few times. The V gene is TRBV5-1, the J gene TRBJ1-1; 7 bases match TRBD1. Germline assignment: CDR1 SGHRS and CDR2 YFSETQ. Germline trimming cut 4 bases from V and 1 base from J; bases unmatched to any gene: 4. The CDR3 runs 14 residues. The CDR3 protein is CASSAGQKNTEAFF. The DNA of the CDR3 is TGCGCCAGCAGCGCGGGACAGAAGAACACTGAAGCTTTCTTT.

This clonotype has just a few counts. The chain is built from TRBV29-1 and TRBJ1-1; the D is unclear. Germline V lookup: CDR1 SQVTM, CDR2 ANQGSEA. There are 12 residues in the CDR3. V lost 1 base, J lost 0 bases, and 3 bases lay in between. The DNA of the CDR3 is TGCAGCGTTGAAGGCATGAACACTGAAGCTTTCTTT. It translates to CSVEGMNTEAFF.

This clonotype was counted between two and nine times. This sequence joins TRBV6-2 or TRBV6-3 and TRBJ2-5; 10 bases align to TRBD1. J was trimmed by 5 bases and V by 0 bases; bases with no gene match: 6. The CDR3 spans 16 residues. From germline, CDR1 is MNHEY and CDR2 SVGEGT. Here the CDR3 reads CASSYSRDRGMETQYF. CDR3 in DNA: TGTGCCAGCAGTTACTCCCGGGACAGGGGAATGGAGACCCAGTACTTC.

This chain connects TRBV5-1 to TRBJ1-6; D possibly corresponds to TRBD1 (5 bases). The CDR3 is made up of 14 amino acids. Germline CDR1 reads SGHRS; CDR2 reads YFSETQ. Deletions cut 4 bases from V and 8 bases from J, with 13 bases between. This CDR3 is CASSPRGSDSPLHF. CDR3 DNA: TGCGCCAGCAGCCCCCGGGGCAGCGATTCACCCCTCCACTTT.

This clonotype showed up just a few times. The chain's CDR3 is CATRTAEAFF. The CDR3 nucleotides read TGTGCCACTCGGACAGCTGAAGCTTTCTTT. This sequence joins TRBV28 and TRBJ1-1; a possible D gene is TRBD1 (6 bases). Germline lookup yields CDR1 MDHEN and CDR2 SYDVKM. Deletions cut 10 bases from V and 6 bases from J, with 9 bases between. The CDR3 has 10 amino acids.

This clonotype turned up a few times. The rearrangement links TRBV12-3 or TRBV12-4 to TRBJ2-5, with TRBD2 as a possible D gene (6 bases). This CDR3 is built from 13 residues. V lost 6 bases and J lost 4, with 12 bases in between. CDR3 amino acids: CASSKTAGETQYF. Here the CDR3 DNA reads TGTGCCAGCAGCAAGACAGCGGGAGAGACCCAGTACTTC.

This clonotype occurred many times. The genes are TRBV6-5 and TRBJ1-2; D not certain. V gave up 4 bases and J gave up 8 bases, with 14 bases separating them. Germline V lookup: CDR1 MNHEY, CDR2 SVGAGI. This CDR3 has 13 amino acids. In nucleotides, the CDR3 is TGTGCCAGCAGTTTTGGGCCTCGAGGGGGCTACACCTTC. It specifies CASSFGPRGGYTF.

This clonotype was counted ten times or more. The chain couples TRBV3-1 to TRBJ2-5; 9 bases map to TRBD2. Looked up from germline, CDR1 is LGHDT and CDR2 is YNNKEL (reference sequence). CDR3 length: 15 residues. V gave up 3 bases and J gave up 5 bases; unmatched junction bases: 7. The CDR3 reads CASSQRAGGQETQYF. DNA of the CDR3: TGTGCCAGCAGCCAGAGGGCGGGGGGGCAGGAGACCCAGTACTTC.

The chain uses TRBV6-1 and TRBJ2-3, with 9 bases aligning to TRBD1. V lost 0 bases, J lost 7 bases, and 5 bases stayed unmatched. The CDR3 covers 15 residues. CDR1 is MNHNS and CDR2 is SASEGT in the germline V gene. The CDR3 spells CASSEAGTGTYTQYF. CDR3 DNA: TGTGCCAGCAGTGAAGCGGGGACAGGGACGTATACGCAGTATTTT.

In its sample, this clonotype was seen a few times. This chain's CDR3 is CAWRREGAGSGELFF. The CDR3 bases are TGTGCCTGGAGGCGAGAAGGGGCGGGGTCCGGGGAGCTGTTTTTT. The V gene is TRBV30, the J gene TRBJ2-2, with D possibly TRBD2 on 6 matching bases. This CDR3 spans 15 amino acids. The germline V gene has CDR1 GTSNPN and CDR2 SVGIG (reference sequence). The V end lost 3 bases, the J end lost 6 bases, and 17 bases lay between the germline ends.

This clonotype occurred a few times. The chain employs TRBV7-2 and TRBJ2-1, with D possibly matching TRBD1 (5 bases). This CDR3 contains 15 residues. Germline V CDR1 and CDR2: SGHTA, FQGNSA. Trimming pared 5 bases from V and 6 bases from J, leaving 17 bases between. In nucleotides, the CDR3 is TGTGCCAGCAGCGAAGGGGCTAGTGTGATCAATGAGCAGTTCTTC. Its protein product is CASSEGASVINEQFF.

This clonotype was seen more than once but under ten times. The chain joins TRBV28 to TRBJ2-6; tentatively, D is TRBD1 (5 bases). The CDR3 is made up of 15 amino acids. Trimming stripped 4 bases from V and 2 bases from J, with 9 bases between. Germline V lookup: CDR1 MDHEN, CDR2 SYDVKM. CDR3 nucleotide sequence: TGTGCCAGCAGTTCCCCAGGGACTGGGGCCAACGTCCTGACTTTC. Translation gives CASSSPGTGANVLTF.

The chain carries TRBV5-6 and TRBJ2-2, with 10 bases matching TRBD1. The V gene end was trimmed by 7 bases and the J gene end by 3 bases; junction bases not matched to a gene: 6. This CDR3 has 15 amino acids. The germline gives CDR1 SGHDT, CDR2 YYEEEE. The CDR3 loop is CASADRGRDTGELFF. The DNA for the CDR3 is TGTGCCAGCGCCGACAGGGGGCGCGACACCGGGGAGCTGTTTTTT.

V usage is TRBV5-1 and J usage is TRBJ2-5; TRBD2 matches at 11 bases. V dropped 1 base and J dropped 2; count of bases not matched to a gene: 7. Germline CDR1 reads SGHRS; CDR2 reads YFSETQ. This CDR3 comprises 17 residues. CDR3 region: CASSLTPGTSGQETQYF. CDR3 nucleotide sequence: TGCGCCAGCAGCTTGACCCCGGGGACTAGCGGACAAGAGACCCAGTACTTC.

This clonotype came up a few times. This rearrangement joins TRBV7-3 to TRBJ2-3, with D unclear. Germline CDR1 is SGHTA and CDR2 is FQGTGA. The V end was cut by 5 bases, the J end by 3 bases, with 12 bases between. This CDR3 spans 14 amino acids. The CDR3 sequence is CASSLSSGTDTQYF. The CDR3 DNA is TGTGCCAGCAGCCTTAGCTCCGGGACAGATACGCAGTATTTT.

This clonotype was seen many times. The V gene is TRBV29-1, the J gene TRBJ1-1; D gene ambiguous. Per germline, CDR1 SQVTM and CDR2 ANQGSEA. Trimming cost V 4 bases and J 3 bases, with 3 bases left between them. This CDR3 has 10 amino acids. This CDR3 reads CSVGDTEAFF. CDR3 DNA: TGCAGCGTTGGGGACACTGAAGCTTTCTTT.

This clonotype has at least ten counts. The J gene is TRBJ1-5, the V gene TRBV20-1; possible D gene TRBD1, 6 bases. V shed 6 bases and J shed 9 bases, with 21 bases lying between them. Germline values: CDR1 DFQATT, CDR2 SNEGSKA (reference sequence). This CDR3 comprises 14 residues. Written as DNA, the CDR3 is TGCAGTGCGTCCGGGACACAAGGTTATGGGCCCCAGCATTTT. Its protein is CSASGTQGYGPQHF.